What follows describes a single TCR beta chain. What was amplified from RNA transcripts were TCR beta CDR3 regions. HTBI primers drove first-round RT-PCR of the TCR CDR3. TCRdb re-called the multiplex PCR reads with MiXCR, one entry per CDR3 protein. The table includes hundreds of thousands of distinct CDR3 sequences, approximately 25% detected once. Among ophthalmopathy patients, the Clinical Activity Score reached at least 3, the NOSPECS grade reached at least 4, and duration remained under 3 months. The sample originates from a study of T cells in Graves' hyperthyroidism and ophthalmopathy. The germline CDR1 and CDR2 sequences are MNHEY and SVGEGT. V gave up 10 bases and J gave up 8 bases; unmatched junction bases: 12. The CDR3 loop spans 14 amino acids.

The chain has TRBV6-2 or TRBV6-3 and TRBJ2-4; 9 bases align to TRBD1. The sequencing input was blood. This clonotype was sampled from a woman aged 40 to 50 with Graves' ophthalmopathy. CDR3 nucleotides: TGTGCCACCACCGGGACAGGGTCGGTGGACATTCAGTACTTC. Amino acid sequence: CATTGTGSVDIQYF.